This T cell receptor beta chain was obtained from a study of T cells in lung cancer brain metastases. Tumor areas were macrodissected from about five deparaffinized, unstained approximately 10 um sections guided by marked H&E slides. General study results and limits: Most clones were lesion-specific, with limited overlap between paired lesions (Morisita less than 0.25). DNA fragmentation in FFPE samples may have prevented full retrieval of the infiltrating T cell repertoire.

The table came from immunoSEQ multiplex PCR; TCRdb's copy has only in-frame clones and leaves some out. The sample holds roughly 4,700 clones, roughly 89% seen once. CDR1 SGHDT and CDR2 YYEEEE come from the germline V gene. V was cut by 1 base and J by 4 bases, with 8 bases left in between. CDR3 length: 13 amino acids. Comments on this clone: Its antigen is not known.

The chain employs TRBV5-6 and TRBJ1-2, with D unclear. This receptor was obtained from a woman in her fifties or sixties with non-small cell lung cancer. The sample comprised tumor tissue from the primary lung tumor. The CDR3 reads CASSLLTAYGYTF. The DNA of the CDR3 is TGTGCCAGCAGCTTGCTCACAGCCTATGGCTACACCTTC.